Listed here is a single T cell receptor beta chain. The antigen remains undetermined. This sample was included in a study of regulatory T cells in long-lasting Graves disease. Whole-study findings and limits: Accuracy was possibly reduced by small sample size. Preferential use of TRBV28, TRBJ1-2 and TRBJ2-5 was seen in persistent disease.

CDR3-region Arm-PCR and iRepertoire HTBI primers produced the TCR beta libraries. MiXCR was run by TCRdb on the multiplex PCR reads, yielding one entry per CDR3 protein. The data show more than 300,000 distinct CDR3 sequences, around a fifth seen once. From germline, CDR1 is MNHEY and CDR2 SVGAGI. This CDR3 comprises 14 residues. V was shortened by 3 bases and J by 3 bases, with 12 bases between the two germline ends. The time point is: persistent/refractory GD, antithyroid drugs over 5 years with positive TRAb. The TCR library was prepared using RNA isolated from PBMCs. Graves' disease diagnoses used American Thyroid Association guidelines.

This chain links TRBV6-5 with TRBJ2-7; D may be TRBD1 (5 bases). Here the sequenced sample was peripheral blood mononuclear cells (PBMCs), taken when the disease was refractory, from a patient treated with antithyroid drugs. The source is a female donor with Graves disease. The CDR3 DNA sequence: TGTGCCAGCAGTTATTCCTCAGGGTTCTACGAGCAGTACTTC. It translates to CASSYSSGFYEQYF.